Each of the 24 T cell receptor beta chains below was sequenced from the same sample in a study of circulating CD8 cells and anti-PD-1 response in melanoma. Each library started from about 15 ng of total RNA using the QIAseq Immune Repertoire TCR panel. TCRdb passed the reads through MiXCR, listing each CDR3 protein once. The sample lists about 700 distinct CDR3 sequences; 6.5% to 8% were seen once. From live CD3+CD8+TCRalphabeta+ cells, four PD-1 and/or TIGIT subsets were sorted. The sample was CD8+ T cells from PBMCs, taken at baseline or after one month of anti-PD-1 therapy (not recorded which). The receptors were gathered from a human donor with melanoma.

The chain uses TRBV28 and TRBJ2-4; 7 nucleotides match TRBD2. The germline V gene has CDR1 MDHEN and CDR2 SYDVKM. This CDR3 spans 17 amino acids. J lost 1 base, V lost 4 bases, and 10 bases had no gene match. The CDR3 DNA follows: TGTGCCAGCAGTTCGGGACGGGAGGTCTCTGCCAAAAACATTCAGTACTTC. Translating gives CASSSGREVSAKNIQYF.

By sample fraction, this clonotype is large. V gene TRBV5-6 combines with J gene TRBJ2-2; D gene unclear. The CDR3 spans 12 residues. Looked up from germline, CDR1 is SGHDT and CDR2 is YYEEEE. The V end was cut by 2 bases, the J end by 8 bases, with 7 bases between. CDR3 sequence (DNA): TGTGCCAGCAGCTTAGAGGCTGGGGAGCTGTTTTTT. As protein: CASSLEAGELFF. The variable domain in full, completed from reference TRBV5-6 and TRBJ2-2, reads DAGVTQSPTHLIKTRGQQVTLRCSPKSGHDTVSWYQQALGQGPQFIFQYYEEEERQRGNFPDRFSGHQFPNYSSELNVNALLLGDSALYLCASSLEAGELFFGEGSRLTVL.

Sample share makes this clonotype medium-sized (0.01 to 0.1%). The CDR3 is CAWSEENTEAFF. The CDR3 DNA is TGTGCCTGGAGTGAGGAGAACACTGAAGCTTTCTTT. The rearrangement links TRBV30 to TRBJ1-1; unclear D gene. Germline CDR1 reads GTSNPN; CDR2 reads SVGIG (reference sequence). The CDR3 sequence is 12 residues long. Trimming stripped 1 base from V and 1 base from J, with 4 bases between.

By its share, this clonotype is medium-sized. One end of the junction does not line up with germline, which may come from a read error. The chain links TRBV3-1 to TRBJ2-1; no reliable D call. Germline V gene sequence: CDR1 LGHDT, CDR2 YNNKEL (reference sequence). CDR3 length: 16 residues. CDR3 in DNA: TGTGCCGGCAGCCCCCCCGGTGACTCCGCCTACAATGAGCAGTCCTTC. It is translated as CAGSPPGDSAYNEQSF.

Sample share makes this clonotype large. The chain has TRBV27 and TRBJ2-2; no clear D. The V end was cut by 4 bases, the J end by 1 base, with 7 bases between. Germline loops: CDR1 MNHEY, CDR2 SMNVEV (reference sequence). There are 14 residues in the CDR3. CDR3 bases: TGTGCCAGCAGTTCACACTTGAACACCGGGGAGCTGTTTTTT. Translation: CASSSHLNTGELFF.

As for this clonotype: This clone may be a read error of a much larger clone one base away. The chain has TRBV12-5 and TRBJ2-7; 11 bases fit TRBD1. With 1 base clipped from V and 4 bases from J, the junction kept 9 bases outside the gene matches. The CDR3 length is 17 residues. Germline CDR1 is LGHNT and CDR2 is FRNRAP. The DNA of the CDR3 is TGTGCTAGTGGTTTGGGCCGGGACAGGGGGTATTGGTACGAGCAGTACTTC. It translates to CASGLGRDRGYWYEQYF.

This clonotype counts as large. CDR3 region: CASKLGQLNTEAFF. As DNA, the CDR3 is TGCGCCAGCAAGCTGGGACAATTGAACACTGAAGCTTTCTTT. V gene TRBV4-1 combines with J gene TRBJ1-1; maybe TRBD1 (6 bases). Germline V gives CDR1 MGHRA, CDR2 YSYEKL. Trimming removed 7 bases from V and 0 bases from J, with 12 bases in between. The CDR3 contains 14 residues.

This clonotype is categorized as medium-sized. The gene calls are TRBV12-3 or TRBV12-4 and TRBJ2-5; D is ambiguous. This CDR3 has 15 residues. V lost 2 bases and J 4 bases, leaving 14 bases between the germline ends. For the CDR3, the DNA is TGTGCCAGCAGTTTAAATCCCCCCTACGGAGAGACCCAGTACTTC. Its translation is CASSLNPPYGETQYF.

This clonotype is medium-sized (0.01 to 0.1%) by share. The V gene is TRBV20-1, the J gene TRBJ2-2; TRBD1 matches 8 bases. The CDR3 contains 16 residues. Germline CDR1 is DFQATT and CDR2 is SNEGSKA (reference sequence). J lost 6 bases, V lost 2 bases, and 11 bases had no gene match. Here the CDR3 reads CSARPMDRVGAGELFF. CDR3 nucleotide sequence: TGCAGTGCTAGACCCATGGACAGGGTGGGCGCCGGGGAGCTGTTTTTT.

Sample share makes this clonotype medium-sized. The CDR3 nucleotides are TGTGCCAGCAGTGAGCGCGGGTCAGTTTACGAGCAGTACTTC. Its protein product is CASSERGSVYEQYF. The J gene is TRBJ2-7, the V gene TRBV2; D might be TRBD2 (5 bases). The ends were cut back, 3 bases at V and 4 bases at J, with 13 bases in the middle. This CDR3 is built from 14 residues. Germline V gene data show CDR1 as SNHLY and CDR2 as FYNNEI. The full variable domain, rest sourced from reference TRBV2 and TRBJ2-7, is EPEVTQTPSHQVTQMGQEVILRCVPISNHLYFYWYRQILGQKVEFLVSFYNNEISEKSEIFDDQFSVERPDGSNFTLKIRSTKLEDSAMYFCASSERGSVYEQYFGPGTRLTVT.

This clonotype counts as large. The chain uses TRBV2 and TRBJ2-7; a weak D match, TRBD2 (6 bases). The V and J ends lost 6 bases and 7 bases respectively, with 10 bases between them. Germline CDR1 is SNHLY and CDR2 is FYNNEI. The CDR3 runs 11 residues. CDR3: CASSPAGEQYF. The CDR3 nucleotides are TGTGCCAGCAGCCCTGCGGGGGAGCAGTACTTC.

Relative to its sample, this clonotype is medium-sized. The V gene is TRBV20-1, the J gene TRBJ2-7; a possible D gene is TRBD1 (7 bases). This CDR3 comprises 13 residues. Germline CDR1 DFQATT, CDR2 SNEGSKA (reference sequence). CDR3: CNAPEGALYEQYF. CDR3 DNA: TGCAATGCCCCGGAGGGGGCCTTGTACGAGCAGTACTTC.

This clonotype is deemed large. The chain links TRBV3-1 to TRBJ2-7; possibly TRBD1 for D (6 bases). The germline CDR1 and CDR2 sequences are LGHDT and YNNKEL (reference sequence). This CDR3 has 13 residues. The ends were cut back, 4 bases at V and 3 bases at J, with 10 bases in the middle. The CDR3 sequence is CASSRDTGYEQYF. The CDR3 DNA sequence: TGTGCCAGCAGCCGGGACACTGGCTACGAGCAGTACTTC.

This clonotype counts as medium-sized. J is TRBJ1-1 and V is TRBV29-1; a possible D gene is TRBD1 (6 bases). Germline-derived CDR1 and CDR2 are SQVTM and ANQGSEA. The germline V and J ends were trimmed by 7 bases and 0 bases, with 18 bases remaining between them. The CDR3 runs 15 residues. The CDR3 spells CSARGGEPVNTEAFF. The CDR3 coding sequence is TGCAGCGCCCGAGGGGGGGAGCCAGTGAACACTGAAGCTTTCTTT.

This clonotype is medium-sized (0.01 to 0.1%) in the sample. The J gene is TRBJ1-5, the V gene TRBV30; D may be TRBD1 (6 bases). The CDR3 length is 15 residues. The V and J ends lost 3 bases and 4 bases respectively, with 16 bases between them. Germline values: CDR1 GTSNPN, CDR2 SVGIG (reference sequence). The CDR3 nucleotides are TGTGCCTGGAGAGGCGGGACAACTGGGAATCAGCCCCAGCATTTT. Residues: CAWRGGTTGNQPQHF. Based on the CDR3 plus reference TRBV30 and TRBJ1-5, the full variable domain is SQTIHQWPATLVQPVGSPLSLECTVEGTSNPNLYWYRQAAGRGLQLLFYSVGIGQISSEVPQNLSASRPQDRQFILSSKKLLLSDSGFYLCAWRGGTTGNQPQHFGDGTRLSIL.

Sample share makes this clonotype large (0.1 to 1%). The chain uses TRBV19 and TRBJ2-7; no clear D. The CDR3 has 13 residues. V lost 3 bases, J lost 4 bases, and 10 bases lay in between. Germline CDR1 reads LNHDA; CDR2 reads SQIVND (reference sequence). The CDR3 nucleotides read TGTGCCAGTAGTATGCAGGACCTGTACGAGCAGTACTTC. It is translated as CASSMQDLYEQYF.

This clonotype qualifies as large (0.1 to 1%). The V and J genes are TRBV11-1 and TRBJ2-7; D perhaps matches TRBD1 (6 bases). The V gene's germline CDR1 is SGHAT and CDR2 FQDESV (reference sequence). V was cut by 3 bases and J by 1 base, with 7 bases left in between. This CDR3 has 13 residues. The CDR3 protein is CASSFGQSYEQYF. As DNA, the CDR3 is TGTGCCAGCAGCTTTGGACAGTCCTACGAGCAGTACTTC. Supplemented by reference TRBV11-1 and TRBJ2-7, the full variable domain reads EAEVAQSPRYKITEKSQAVAFWCDPISGHATLYWYRQILGQGPELLVQFQDESVVDDSQLPKDRFSAERLKGVDSTLKIQPAELGDSAMYLCASSFGQSYEQYFGPGTRLTVT.

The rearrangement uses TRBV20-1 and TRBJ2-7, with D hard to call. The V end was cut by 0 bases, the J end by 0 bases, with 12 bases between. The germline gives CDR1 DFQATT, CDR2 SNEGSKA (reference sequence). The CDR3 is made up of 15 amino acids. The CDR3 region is CSARDHASLSYEQYF. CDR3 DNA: TGCAGTGCTAGAGATCATGCCAGCCTCTCCTACGAGCAGTACTTC.

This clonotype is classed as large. CDR3 in DNA: TGTGCCAGCAGTTACCTTGGGACAGGGTGGTCCAATCAGCCCCAGCATTTT. Its translation is CASSYLGTGWSNQPQHF. The chain carries TRBV6-2 or TRBV6-3 and TRBJ1-5; 9 bases are a match to TRBD1. J lost 3 bases, V lost 2 bases, and 8 bases had no gene match. Germline-derived CDR1 and CDR2 are MNHEY and SVGEGT. The CDR3 has 17 amino acids.

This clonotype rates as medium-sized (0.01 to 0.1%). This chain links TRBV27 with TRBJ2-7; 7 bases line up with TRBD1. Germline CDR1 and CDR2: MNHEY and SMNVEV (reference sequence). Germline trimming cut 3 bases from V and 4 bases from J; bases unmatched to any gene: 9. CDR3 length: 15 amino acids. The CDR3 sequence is CASSFGVPGGYEQYF. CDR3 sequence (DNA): TGTGCCAGCAGTTTTGGGGTTCCAGGGGGTTACGAGCAGTACTTC.

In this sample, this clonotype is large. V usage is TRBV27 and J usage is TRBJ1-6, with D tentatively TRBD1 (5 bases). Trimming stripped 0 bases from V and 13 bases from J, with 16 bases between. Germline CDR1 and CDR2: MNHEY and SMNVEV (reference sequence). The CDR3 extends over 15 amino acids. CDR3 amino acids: CASSLSVGGSFPLHF. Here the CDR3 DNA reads TGTGCCAGCAGTTTATCTGTGGGGGGTAGTTTCCCCCTCCACTTT.

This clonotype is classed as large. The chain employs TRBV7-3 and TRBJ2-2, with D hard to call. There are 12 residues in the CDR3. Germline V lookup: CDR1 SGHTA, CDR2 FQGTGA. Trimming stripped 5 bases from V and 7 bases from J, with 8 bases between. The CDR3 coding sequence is TGTGCCAGCAGCAAATCTAACGGGGAGCTGTTTTTT. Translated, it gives CASSKSNGELFF.

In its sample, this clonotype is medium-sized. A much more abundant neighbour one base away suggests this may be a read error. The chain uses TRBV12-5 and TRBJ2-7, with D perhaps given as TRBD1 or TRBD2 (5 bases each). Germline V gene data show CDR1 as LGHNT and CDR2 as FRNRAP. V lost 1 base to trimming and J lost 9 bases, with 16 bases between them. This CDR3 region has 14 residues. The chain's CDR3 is CASGLDGTVDGQYF. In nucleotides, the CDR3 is TGTGCTAGTGGTTTGGACGGGACCGTCGACGGGCAGTACTTC.

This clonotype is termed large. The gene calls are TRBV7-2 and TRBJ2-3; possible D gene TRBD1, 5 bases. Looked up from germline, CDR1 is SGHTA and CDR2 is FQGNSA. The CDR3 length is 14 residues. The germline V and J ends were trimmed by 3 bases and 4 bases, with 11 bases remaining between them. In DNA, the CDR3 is TGTGCCAGCAGCTTCCTGGGCAGGGCAGATACGCAGTATTTT. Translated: CASSFLGRADTQYF.